A selection of T cell receptor beta chains follows, all from one sample in a study of T-cell memory formation after mild COVID-19. TCRdb reprocessed the 5' RACE reads with MiXCR, giving one entry per CDR3 protein. The repertoire holds under 550,000 distinct CDR3 sequences, with more than 15% as singletons. The material sequenced was PBMCs or a T cell subset sorted from them (not recorded which). These receptors all stem from a man between 18 and 35 years old who had mild COVID-19 (a few samples of this study predate the infection). Cell type and time point are not known. Each CDR3 is given with its conserved first and last residue. The D gene is left open where the match is weak. Part of the rows lack a size; the others show once, few, many or a class for expanded clones.

TRBV20-1	TRBD1	TRBJ2-5	once	TGCAGTGCTAGAGGCCGGGACAGAAGACAAGAGACCCAGTACTTC	CSARGRDRRQETQYF
TRBV4-1	-	TRBJ1-1	-	TGCGCCAGCAGCCAAGAATCGCGGGGGATTGAAGCTTTCTTT	CASSQESRGIEAFF
TRBV28	-	TRBJ2-5	-	TGTGCCAGCGGGGGGGGGGCCCCAGAGACCCAGTACTTC	CASGGGAPETQYF
TRBV10-3	-	TRBJ2-5	few	TGTGCCATCAGTGACCTCGTAGGGACCCAAGAGACCCAGTACTTC	CAISDLVGTQETQYF
TRBV19	-	TRBJ2-3	few	TGTGCCAGTAGCTATCCCCCATTTAGCACAGATACGCAGTATTTT	CASSYPPFSTDTQYF
TRBV6-5	TRBD1	TRBJ1-2	few	TGTGCCAGCAGGCCCCAGGGGGCCGGAGGCTACACCTTC	CASRPQGAGGYTF
TRBV5-1	TRBD2	TRBJ2-1	-	TGCGCCAGCAGCTTACCCGCTAGCGGGGTGACCTACAATGAGCAGTTCTTC	CASSLPASGVTYNEQFF
TRBV4-3	-	TRBJ1-4	-	TGCGCCAGCAGCCAAGATCAGCGGGCCAGGCATGAAAAACTGTTTTTT	CASSQDQRARHEKLFF
TRBV3-1	-	TRBJ2-7	few	TGTGCCAGCAGCCAGTGGGGGGACGAGCAGTACTTC	CASSQWGDEQYF
TRBV4-2	TRBD1	TRBJ1-5	-	TGTGCCAGCAGCCAGACCGGACAGGGCAATCAGCCCCAGCATTTT	CASSQTGQGNQPQHF
TRBV4-1	-	TRBJ1-5	few	TGCGCCAGCAGCCAAGATCCAGGGGCGAGCAATCAGCCCCAGCATTTT	CASSQDPGASNQPQHF
TRBV7-2	-	TRBJ1-5	-	TGTGCCAGCAGCTTAGGAGAGGCGGGACACAGGTGGCCCCAGCATTTT	CASSLGEAGHRWPQHF
TRBV12-3/TRBV12-4	TRBD2	TRBJ2-3	once	TGTGCCAGCAGTCAGGGACTAGCGACTAGCACAGATACGCAGTATTTT	CASSQGLATSTDTQYF
TRBV20-1	TRBD1	TRBJ2-5	-	TGCAGTGCTCATGGACAGGCAAGACAAGAGACCCAGTACTTC	CSAHGQARQETQYF
TRBV27	TRBD1	TRBJ1-5	few	TGTGCCAGCAGTTTACTGTCCGGGACAGTTTACAATCAGCCCCAGCATTTT	CASSLLSGTVYNQPQHF
TRBV18	-	TRBJ2-1	few	TGTGCCAGCTCACTAGCAGAATCGGGTCAGTTCTTC	CASSLAESGQFF
TRBV7-2	-	TRBJ1-2	-	TGTGCCAGCAGCTTAGAAGGGGAGGCCGGCTATGGCTACACCTTC	CASSLEGEAGYGYTF
TRBV4-3	-	TRBJ1-1	-	TGCGCCAGCAGCCAGACACCCGACCAGGAAGCTTTCTTT	CASSQTPDQEAFF
TRBV5-1	-	TRBJ2-1	-	TGCGCCAGCAGCGTCGCGTCGGGTTACAATGAGCAGTTCTTC	CASSVASGYNEQFF
TRBV12-3/TRBV12-4	-	TRBJ1-4	few	TGTGCCAGCAGTTTACATCTAGAAGAAAAACTGTTTTTT	CASSLHLEEKLFF
TRBV4-1	-	TRBJ1-3	few	TGCGCCAGCAGCCACGGGGGGCGCGGAAACACCATATATTTT	CASSHGGRGNTIYF
TRBV4-2	TRBD2	TRBJ2-3	many	TGTGCCAGCAGCCAAGTTGGGGGGGACCGCACAGATACGCAGTATTTT	CASSQVGGDRTDTQYF
TRBV7-9	-	TRBJ1-5	few	TGTGCCAGCAGCCCTTCGGACTGGGATCAGCCCCAGCATTTT	CASSPSDWDQPQHF
TRBV7-6	-	TRBJ2-1	-	TGTGCCAGCAGCCTACCTCGCCAGTCCTACAATGAGCAGTTCTTC	CASSLPRQSYNEQFF
TRBV7-3	-	TRBJ1-2	-	TGTGCCAGCAGCTCGGCAGGGATGTATGGCTACACCTTC	CASSSAGMYGYTF